This T cell receptor (beta chain) appears in the sequencing data of a study of vaccination and CD4 T cells after COVID-19 (dated by TCRdb to between 2020 and 2023). General notes on the study: Every convalescent patient had a positive nasal swab PCR test for SARS-CoV-2, with mild disease in several patients and severe disease in one. Two doses of either the Pfizer-BioNTech BNT162b2 vaccine (n=8) or the Moderna mRNA-1273 vaccine (n=2) were administered to participants. Overlapping spike peptide pools from SARS-CoV-2 and from the common cold coronaviruses HCoV-NL63, HCoV-OC43 and HCoV-229E were used as culture stimuli. In control cultures, a CEFX viral epitope pool was used as positive control, an HIV-1 Nef peptide pool was used as negative control, or no peptide was added. The time from the second vaccine dose to post-vaccine blood sampling had a median of roughly 70 days and ranged from about 12 to 250 days. The spike-specific CD4+ TCR repertoire was compared before and after mRNA vaccination in 10 COVID-19 convalescent patients and a handful of infection-naive healthy vaccine recipients. Post-COVID blood samples were collected from convalescent patients a median of approximately 100 days after diagnosis, with a range of roughly 30 to 170 days. Six males and four females were included in the convalescent cohort, with two Hispanic individuals, seven Caucasians, two Asians and one multiracial person represented. General study outcomes and caveats: Only a relatively small number of convalescent patients were included in the study, and early timepoints following natural infection were not analyzed. Of the vaccine-specific clones in convalescent patients, 304 of 307, or nearly all, reacted only to SARS-CoV-2 spike and did not cross-react with common cold coronaviruses. An increase in the median number of SARS-CoV-2-reactive clonotypes from approximately 23 after infection to a few dozen after vaccination was observed, but the change was not found to be significant. Among the post-vaccine SARS-CoV-2-reactive clones in convalescent patients, a median 86.3% showed up only after vaccination, which suggests vaccine-specific priming.

The CDR1 and CDR2 encoded by the germline V gene (reference sequence) are MNHEY and SMNVEV. Trimming takes 5 bases from V and 6 bases from J, and the germline ends sit 11 bases apart. From its cysteine to its phenylalanine, the CDR3 spans 13 amino acids. Only the CDR3 part of the read is kept: 39 bases, read in frame from the first base. The treatment or condition label on this specimen signifies: 10-day PBMC culture with coronavirus spike peptide pools or control peptides (ViraFEST assay). The ViraFEST assay was used in the study, in which antigen-specific T cells were expanded with peptide pools and expanded clonotypes were subsequently identified by TCR sequencing. Positive SARS-CoV-2 PCR tests in the convalescent patients dated from March to December 2020, before Alpha, Beta and Delta variants emerged in the United States. More than 1.5 million PBMCs per well were cultured in IMDM with approximately 5.5% human AB serum and roughly 9.3 IU/ml IL-2, plus 10 ug/ml peptide pools. Half of the culture medium was replaced with fresh IL-2-containing medium on days 3 and 7. Once the cells had been in culture for 9 to 10 days, the EasySep CD4+ T cell isolation kit was used to isolate CD4+ T cells by negative selection. Ficoll-Paque Plus gradient centrifugation was used to isolate PBMCs from whole blood, and the isolated PBMCs were then either used fresh or cryopreserved at -140C. In general, triplicate wells were set up for every culture condition.

Library method: PCR. At the Johns Hopkins FTIC core, DNA from the cultured CD4+ T cells underwent TCR sequencing with the Oncomine TCR Beta short-read assay. The QIAamp micro DNA kit was used to extract genomic DNA from the cultured CD4+ T cells. The Oncomine TCR Beta libraries from cultured CD4+ T cells were pooled using unique dual indexes and then sequenced on an Illumina iSeq 100. The original pipeline was this. Non-productive sequences were removed, and CDR3s not starting with C, not ending with F or W, or shorter than 7 amino acids were discarded. The MANAFEST web application identified antigen-specific clonotypes by comparing peptide-stimulated wells against reference wells and other culture wells. Positive clones required FDR below 0.05, an odds ratio above 5, and productive frequency above 0.1% in at least two of three replicate wells. A clonotype counted as cross-reactive if it showed significant expansion both in the SARS-CoV-2 spike wells and in at least one common cold coronavirus spike condition. Using R version 3.6.1, CDR3 homology was evaluated through Levenshtein distances (stringdist) along with unrooted phylogenetic trees (ape). Clones were called with MiXCR by TCRdb after fastp trimmed the public reads at Q25, and only in-frame beta chains were retained. Rows with a matching CDR3 protein are joined into one entry that keeps the most common DNA and genes. These V and J calls are TCRdb output, not the study's own analysis. Here the sample has approximately 17,000 distinct CDR3 sequences; around three fifths occur a single time. Together, the top ten hold approximately 9.9% of the sample.

The table lists this clonotype with a few counts. The antigen this receptor binds is unknown. Per-base quality was not reported, and no clone a single base away is much larger than it. The rearrangement joined TRBV27 to TRBJ1-5, and TRBD1 may be the D gene, going by 5 matching bases. The specimen was CD4+ T cells from blood, cultured in vitro. The TCR comes from a human donor who had recovered from COVID-19. The nucleotide sequence is TGTGCCAGCAGTCCAGGGTTTGGTCAGCCCCAGCATTTT. Translation gives CASSPGFGQPQHF.